Listed below are T cell receptor beta chains from one sample, sequenced in a study of human T cells and chemical hapten exposure. One entry per CDR3 protein, called by TCRdb with MiXCR from the RACE reads. This repertoire shows 60,000 to 90,000 distinct CDR3 sequences, over 6.5% found once; its top ten account for 1.7%. The material sequenced was whole blood. The receptors here all came from a female donor in good health. Some clones in this sample may be carry-over from other donors' samples. Both conserved end residues are part of each CDR3. Fields, in order: clone size, J gene, V gene, D gene, CDR3 protein, CDR3 DNA. D genes are given only for firm matches. A clone size is listed for some rows: how often the clone was seen (once, few, many), or a class if it is expanded.

many TRBJ1-6 TRBV18 TRBD1 CASSPGQQNSPLHF TGTGCCAGCTCACCGGGACAGCAGAATTCACCCCTCCACTTT
many TRBJ1-4 TRBV10-3 TRBD1 CAISEGALRNHATNEKLFF TGTGCCATTTCCGAGGGGGCCCTAAGAAATCACGCAACTAATGAAAAACTGTTTTTT
. TRBJ2-2 TRBV7-2 . CASSRPSGEAGELFF TGTGCCAGCAGCCGACCTTCAGGGGAAGCCGGGGAGCTGTTTTTT
few TRBJ1-2 TRBV28 . CASSFGGTSYGYTF TGTGCCAGCAGTTTCGGTGGCACCTCCTATGGCTACACCTTC
many TRBJ2-7 TRBV20-1 . CSAPGPTVYEQYF TGCAGTGCCCCGGGACCGACAGTCTACGAGCAGTACTTC
many TRBJ1-6 TRBV12-3/TRBV12-4 . CASSSQEYSPLHF TGTGCCAGCAGTTCGCAGGAGTATTCACCCCTCCACTTT
many TRBJ2-7 TRBV29-1 TRBD1 CSVEGPGQGSYEQYF TGCAGCGTTGAAGGCCCGGGACAGGGATCCTACGAGCAGTACTTC
few TRBJ2-7 TRBV3-1 TRBD1 CASSQDRGQVDEQYF TGTGCCAGCAGCCAAGATCGGGGACAGGTAGACGAGCAGTACTTC
. TRBJ1-6 TRBV9 . CASSVQAHNSPLHF TGTGCCAGCAGCGTACAGGCCCATAATTCACCCCTCCACTTT
few TRBJ1-1 TRBV6-2/TRBV6-3 . CASSYSRQRTEAFF TGTGCCAGCAGTTACTCTAGGCAACGCACTGAAGCTTTCTTT
. TRBJ2-3 TRBV7-9 . CASSSLSHNPTDTQYF TGTGCCAGCAGCTCCCTAAGCCACAACCCGACAGATACGCAGTATTTT
. TRBJ2-1 TRBV6-1 . CASSDPGGGGDSYNEQFF TGTGCCAGCAGTGATCCCGGGGGTGGAGGGGACTCCTACAATGAGCAGTTCTTC
few TRBJ1-1 TRBV12-3/TRBV12-4 . CASSLLGVANTEAFF TGTGCCAGCAGTCTCTTAGGGGTAGCGAACACTGAAGCTTTCTTT
many TRBJ2-1 TRBV18 . CASSPGADQFF TGTGCCAGCTCACCAGGGGCGGACCAGTTCTTC
. TRBJ2-2 TRBV5-4 . CASSSINGPSYTGELFF TGTGCCAGCAGCTCAATCAACGGACCCAGCTACACCGGGGAGCTGTTTTTT
. TRBJ2-3 TRBV3-1 TRBD1 CASSQAQGAVDTQYF TGTGCCAGCAGCCAAGCTCAGGGGGCGGTGGATACGCAGTATTTT
many TRBJ1-2 TRBV5-6 TRBD1 CASSLGQGARTF TGTGCCAGCAGCTTGGGACAGGGGGCGCGCACCTTC
few TRBJ2-1 TRBV7-9 TRBD2 CASSFSSGGIQFF TGTGCCAGCAGCTTTTCCAGCGGGGGGATTCAGTTCTTC
few TRBJ1-5 TRBV3-1 . CASIRQATNQPQNF TGTGCCAGCATCCGACAGGCTACTAATCAGCCCCAGAATTTT
many TRBJ2-7 TRBV5-1 . CASSPRQGYEQYF TGCGCCAGCAGCCCCAGGCAGGGGTACGAGCAGTACTTC
few TRBJ2-2 TRBV28 . CASSLGFTGELFF TGTGCCAGCAGTTTGGGGTTCACCGGGGAGCTGTTTTTT
many TRBJ2-3 TRBV28 TRBD2 CASSRTSGGAFGDTQYF TGTGCCAGCAGCCGGACTAGCGGGGGGGCCTTCGGAGATACGCAGTATTTT
few TRBJ1-1 TRBV6-5 TRBD1 CASRNDRGLTEAFF TGTGCCAGCAGGAACGACAGGGGGCTGACTGAAGCTTTCTTT
many TRBJ1-5 TRBV7-2 TRBD1 CASSARQGIYQPQHF TGTGCCAGCAGCGCACGACAGGGTATCTATCAGCCCCAGCATTTT
few TRBJ2-3 TRBV5-1 . CASSLELGATDTQYF TGCGCCAGCAGCCTGGAGCTGGGCGCCACAGATACGCAGTATTTT
. TRBJ2-3 TRBV5-4 . CASSLDWGDTQYF TGTGCCAGCAGCTTGGATTGGGGAGATACGCAGTATTTT
. TRBJ1-2 TRBV20-1 . CSARDPRTADYGYTF TGCAGTGCTAGAGACCCCCGGACAGCCGACTATGGCTACACCTTC
. TRBJ2-3 TRBV3-1 . CASSRRRTPSTDTQYF TGTGCCAGCAGCCGAAGACGGACTCCTAGCACAGATACGCAGTATTTT
. TRBJ2-3 TRBV27 TRBD1 CTSRLRGRGGDTQYF TGTACCAGCAGATTGAGGGGGCGAGGGGGAGATACGCAGTATTTT
many TRBJ1-1 TRBV20-1 . CSARDPGMNTEAFF TGCAGTGCTAGAGATCCAGGGATGAACACTGAAGCTTTCTTT